Presented here are 3 T cell receptor beta chains from one specimen sequenced in a study of blood T cell repertoires in COVID-19. TCRdb's copy holds only in-frame clones and misses some; the assay was immunoSEQ multiplex PCR. This sample has under 80,000 clones, with around nine tenths found just once. The source material was peripheral blood. These receptors originate from a human donor in a cohort sampled during active COVID-19.

This chain links TRBV12-3 or TRBV12-4 with TRBJ2-7, with TRBD1 matching over 7 bases. The length of the CDR3 is 13 residues. V shed 5 bases, J shed 5 bases, and the junction held 6 bases outside the gene matches. This chain's CDR3 is CASSRGQLNEQYF. DNA for the CDR3: TGTGCCAGCAGTCGGGGACAGCTCAACGAGCAGTACTTC.

This clone was detected once. The chain combines TRBV19 with TRBJ2-2; the D gene is possibly TRBD2 (6 bases). The CDR3 consists of 15 residues. The germline V and J ends were trimmed by 6 bases and 3 bases, with 14 bases remaining between them. The germline CDR1 and CDR2 sequences are LNHDA and SQIVND (reference sequence). CDR3 sequence (DNA): TGTGCCAGTAGACCCTCTGGGGACTACACCGGGGAGCTGTTTTTT. Protein: CASRPSGDYTGELFF.

The rearrangement uses TRBV11-1 and TRBJ2-1; 7 nucleotides agree with TRBD2. This CDR3 has 16 residues. V shed 5 bases, J shed 6 bases, and the junction held 13 bases outside the gene matches. Germline CDR1 reads SGHAT; CDR2 reads FQDESV (reference sequence). This CDR3 is CASSPRGAGDPNEQFF. CDR3 DNA sequence: TGTGCCAGCAGCCCCCGAGGGGCGGGAGACCCCAATGAGCAGTTCTTC.